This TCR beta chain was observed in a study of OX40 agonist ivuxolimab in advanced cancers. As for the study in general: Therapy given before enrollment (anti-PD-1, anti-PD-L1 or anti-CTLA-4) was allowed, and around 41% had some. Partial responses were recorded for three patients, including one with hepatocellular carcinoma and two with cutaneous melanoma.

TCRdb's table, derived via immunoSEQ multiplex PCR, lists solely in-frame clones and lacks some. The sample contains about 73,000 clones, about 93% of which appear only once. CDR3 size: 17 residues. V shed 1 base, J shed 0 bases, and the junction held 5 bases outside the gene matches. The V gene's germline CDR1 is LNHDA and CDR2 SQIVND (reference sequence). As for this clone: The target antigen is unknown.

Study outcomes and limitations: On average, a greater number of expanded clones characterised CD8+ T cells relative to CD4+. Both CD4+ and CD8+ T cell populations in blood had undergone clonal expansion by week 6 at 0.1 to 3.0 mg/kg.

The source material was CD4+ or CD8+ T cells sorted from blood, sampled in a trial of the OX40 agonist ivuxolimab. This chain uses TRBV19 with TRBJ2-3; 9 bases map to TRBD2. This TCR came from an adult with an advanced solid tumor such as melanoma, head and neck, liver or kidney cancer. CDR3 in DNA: TGTGCCAGTAGTATAGGGTCACTAGCGGGTAGCACAGATACGCAGTATTTT. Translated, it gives CASSIGSLAGSTDTQYF.